The rows below give T cell receptor beta chains drawn from one sample of a study of neoadjuvant anti-PD-1 for oral cavity cancer. The table came from immunoSEQ multiplex PCR; TCRdb's copy has only in-frame clones and leaves some out. Seen here are 7,500 to 10,000 clones, about three fifths observed once, and the top ten hold about 4.5%. This sample comprised PBMCs, obtained after nivolumab (anti-PD-1) treatment. The receptors shown here come from a person aged 35-79 years with oral cavity squamous cell carcinoma. The CDR3 runs from the conserved cysteine through the conserved F or W. D genes are given only for firm matches. Part of the rows lack a size; the others show once, few, many or a class for expanded clones.

few	.	TRBJ1-5	TRBV19	TGTGCCAGTAGTATAGGCCCAGGGCGCAATCAGCCCCAGCATTTT	CASSIGPGRNQPQHF
.	.	TRBJ2-4	TRBV5-6	TGTGCCAGCAGCTTGAGAGGCCTAGCCAAAAACATTCAGTACTTC	CASSLRGLAKNIQYF
.	TRBD1	TRBJ1-6	TRBV6-1	TGTGCCAGCAGTCGGACAGGACCAAATTCACCCCTCCACTTT	CASSRTGPNSPLHF
.	TRBD1	TRBJ1-2	TRBV5-1	TGCGCCAGCTCCTCCCCCCGGGACAGGGGGCAGGCGGACTATGGCTACACCTTC	CASSSPRDRGQADYGYTF
few	.	TRBJ1-4	TRBV7-8	TGTGCCAGCAGCTTACGTCCAGGGACAACTAATGAAAAACTGTTTTTT	CASSLRPGTTNEKLFF
.	TRBD1	TRBJ2-1	TRBV5-1	TGCGCCAGCAGCTTAGGGACAGCATACAATGAGCAGTTCTTC	CASSLGTAYNEQFF
.	TRBD2	TRBJ2-1	TRBV5-4	TGTGCCAGCAGCTTTGGGAGCGGGGGGGCAGGTGAGCAGTTCTTC	CASSFGSGGAGEQFF
once	TRBD1	TRBJ1-2	TRBV18	TGTGCCAGCTCACCCAACACAGGGGGTCGGGGCTACACCTTC	CASSPNTGGRGYTF
once	TRBD1	TRBJ2-4	TRBV6-6	TGTGCCAGCAGTTATCCGGGACAGCCCGGGGACATTCAGTACTTC	CASSYPGQPGDIQYF
.	.	TRBJ2-1	TRBV10-2	TGCGCCAGCAGTGAGCAGTTCGGGGCGCGCATGGATGAGCAGTTCTTC	CASSEQFGARMDEQFF
.	.	TRBJ2-7	TRBV21-1	TGTGCCAGCAGCAAAGTGGCAGGGGGAGGATACGAGCAGTACTTC	CASSKVAGGGYEQYF
.	.	TRBJ2-3	TRBV6-1	TGTGCCAGCAGTGAACGTCAATGGGGATATACGCAGTATTTT	CASSERQWGYTQYF
.	.	TRBJ2-3	TRBV2	TGTGCCAGCAGTGAAGCGGGAGTTGGTTCAGATACGCAGTATTTT	CASSEAGVGSDTQYF
.	TRBD1	TRBJ2-7	TRBV6-5	TGTGCCAGCAGTTACTGGGGCAGGGGGCACACCTACGAGCAGTACTTC	CASSYWGRGHTYEQYF
.	TRBD1	TRBJ1-1	TRBV6-5	TGTGCCATCTCGACAGGGCAGTGGACTGAAGCTTTCTTT	CAISTGQWTEAFF
.	.	TRBJ1-6	TRBV11-2	TGTGCCAGCAGTCCTCAGAAAAGGGACTTCTATAATTCACCCCTCCACTTT	CASSPQKRDFYNSPLHF
.	.	TRBJ2-2	TRBV6-1	TGTGCCAGCAGTGTGGGCACCGGGGAGCTGTTTTTT	CASSVGTGELFF
few	TRBD1	TRBJ1-5	TRBV6-6	TGTGCCAGCAGTGGACAGGGGATCAATCAGCCCCAGCATTTT	CASSGQGINQPQHF
.	TRBD1	TRBJ1-4	TRBV19	TGTGCCAGTAGTCCCCCGACAGGGGGATTTGGACAACTGTTTTTT	CASSPPTGGFGQLFF
.	.	TRBJ1-1	TRBV12-5	TGTGCTAGTGGTTTGCGGCGGGACACTGAAGCTTTCTTT	CASGLRRDTEAFF
.	.	TRBJ1-6	TRBV19	TGTGCCAGTAGTCAATTCGGGACACCCAGCTCCTATAATTCACCCCTCCACTTT	CASSQFGTPSSYNSPLHF
.	.	TRBJ2-1	TRBV15	TGTGCCACCAGCACCCTTGGGACCTCTTACAATGAGCAGTTCTTC	CATSTLGTSYNEQFF